What follows is one T cell receptor beta chain and its context. The antigen is undetermined. V was clipped by 7 bases and J by 5 bases, with 17 bases between them. Per germline, CDR1 MNHNS and CDR2 SASEGT. The length of the CDR3 is 14 residues. The table came from immunoSEQ multiplex PCR; TCRdb's copy has only in-frame clones and leaves some out. The sample holds approximately 140,000 clones; approximately 84% are singletons and the top ten take approximately 1.4%. The sample comes from a study of cytomegalovirus exposure and HLA in healthy donors. A roughly 120-subject validation cohort, separate from the 666-subject first cohort, supplied the donors. Whole-study results and caveats: Under in vitro conditions, three CMV-associated chains were confirmed as specific for CMV antigens. The classifier reportedly diagnosed cytomegalovirus status with high specificity and sensitivity. It was around 160 TCR beta chains that were listed as cytomegalovirus-associated.

The sequencing sample was made of PBMCs. J is TRBJ1-2 and V is TRBV6-1; possibly TRBD1 for D (6 bases). The sequence derives from a woman under 40 in good health and CMV-seronegative. Written as DNA, the CDR3 is TGTGCCAGCACCACGACGGACAGCTCATATGGCTACACCTTC. It yields the protein CASTTTDSSYGYTF.